One and the same sample provided the 10 T cell receptor beta chains below, sequenced in a study of blood T cell repertoires in COVID-19. Here immunoSEQ multiplex PCR was the method, and the copy in TCRdb shows in-frame clones only, minus some. The data hold 200,000 to 250,000 clones, with 89% observed a single time. Sample: peripheral blood. Receptors were obtained from a man aged 55 to 70 who had recovered from COVID-19.

The V call is TRBV2, the J call TRBJ1-2; 10 bases align to TRBD1. V was clipped by 5 bases and J by 4 bases; unmatched bases: 10. The CDR3 spans 16 residues. Germline values: CDR1 SNHLY, CDR2 FYNNEI. The chain's CDR3 is CASSTGTGASIYGYTF. The CDR3 bases are TGTGCCAGCAGTACCGGGACAGGGGCCTCCATCTATGGCTACACCTTC. Full variable domain (rest looked up from reference TRBV2 and TRBJ1-2): EPEVTQTPSHQVTQMGQEVILRCVPISNHLYFYWYRQILGQKVEFLVSFYNNEISEKSEIFDDQFSVERPDGSNFTLKIRSTKLEDSAMYFCASSTGTGASIYGYTFGSGTRLTVV.

The V and J genes are TRBV9 and TRBJ2-1, with 9 nucleotides matching TRBD1. This CDR3 comprises 15 residues. Germline CDR1 reads SGDLS; CDR2 reads YYNGEE. V lost 5 bases, J lost 7 bases, and 10 bases stayed unmatched. The CDR3 sequence: CASSPRTGDINEQFF. The DNA for the CDR3 is TGTGCCAGCAGTCCCAGGACAGGGGACATTAATGAGCAGTTCTTC.

This chain links TRBV10-3 with TRBJ2-1; D possibly corresponds to TRBD2 (6 bases). Germline CDR1 is ENHRY and CDR2 is SYGVKD. This CDR3 is 15 amino acids long. V was cut by 4 bases and J by 4 bases, with 14 bases left in between. The CDR3 reads CAISGSAGTYNEQFF. Here the CDR3 DNA reads TGTGCCATCAGTGGTTCGGCGGGAACTTACAATGAGCAGTTCTTC.

The chain uses TRBV11-3 and TRBJ2-7; a possible D gene is TRBD2 (6 bases). V lost 5 bases to trimming and J lost 5 bases, with 10 bases between them. Germline V gene data show CDR1 as SGHNT and CDR2 as YENEEA. This CDR3 is 12 amino acids long. CDR3 amino acids: CASSPGGNEQYF. Written as DNA, the CDR3 is TGTGCCAGCAGCCCCGGGGGAAACGAGCAGTACTTC.

The CDR3 loop is CASSNQGGNTIYF. As DNA, the CDR3 is TGTGCCAGTAGTAATCAGGGTGGAAACACCATATATTTT. The chain uses TRBV19 and TRBJ1-3, with D maybe TRBD1 (5 bases). The CDR3 has 13 residues. Trimming left V 4 bases short and J 3 bases short, with 7 bases between. The germline V gene has CDR1 LNHDA and CDR2 SQIVND (reference sequence).

This sequence joins TRBV11-2 and TRBJ2-3; 9 bases map to TRBD2. The germline V gene encodes CDR1 SGHAT and CDR2 FQNNGV. The length of the CDR3 is 16 residues. V lost 4 bases, J lost 0 bases, and 5 bases stayed unmatched. DNA of the CDR3: TGTGCCAGCAGCTCGGGACTAGCTCCGAGCACAGATACGCAGTATTTT. Protein product: CASSSGLAPSTDTQYF.

The V and J genes are TRBV11-2 and TRBJ2-2, with 8 bases fitting TRBD2. Germline CDR1 and CDR2: SGHAT and FQNNGV. Trimming took 4 bases from V and 6 from J; bases not matched to a gene: 4. The CDR3 loop spans 14 amino acids. The CDR3 DNA reads TGTGCCAGCAGCTCGGGGGGGGCGGCCGGGGAGCTGTTTTTT. Translating it yields CASSSGGAAGELFF.

In this sample, this clone turned up once. The chain couples TRBV3-1 (or the pseudogene TRBV3-2) to TRBJ2-5, with 8 nucleotides matching TRBD1. Germline trimming cut 2 bases from V and 1 base from J; bases unmatched to any gene: 3. Looked up from germline, CDR1 is LGHDT and CDR2 is YNNKEL (reference sequence). The length of the CDR3 is 15 residues. CDR3 DNA: TGTGCCAGCAGCCAAAGGGGGACAGGCCAAGAGACCCAGTACTTC. This encodes CASSQRGTGQETQYF.

The chain links TRBV15 to TRBJ2-7, with D possibly TRBD2 on 5 matching bases. Germline CDR1 is LNHNV and CDR2 is YYDKDF (reference sequence). With 3 bases removed from V and 2 bases from J, the gap between germline ends came to 14 bases. The CDR3 runs 15 residues. CDR3 loop: CATSRSGPGAYEQYF. Written as DNA, the CDR3 is TGTGCCACCAGCAGGTCCGGGCCCGGGGCCTACGAGCAGTACTTC.

The genes are TRBV5-4 and TRBJ2-1; 8 positions agree with TRBD2. This CDR3 is built from 16 residues. Germline V gene lookup returns CDR1 SGHNT and CDR2 YYREEE (reference sequence). The V segment lost 4 bases and the J segment 4 bases; nucleotides outside the gene matches: 10. The CDR3 is CASSPGGSGIYNEQFF. CDR3 coding DNA: TGTGCCAGCAGCCCCGGCGGTAGCGGGATATACAATGAGCAGTTCTTC.